This TCR beta chain appears in the sequencing data of a study of T-cell reconstitution after alpha-beta-depleted transplantation in children. This clonotype was observed a handful of times. Unique molecular identifiers were built into the TCRbeta library. Each CDR3 protein gets one entry after TCRdb re-called the PCR reads with MiXCR. Of about 610,000 distinct CDR3 sequences listed, roughly a tenth are singletons. This receptor was identified in a human donor who donated a stem cell graft to a child with acute myeloid leukemia. The sample in question was PBMCs from the stem cell graft donor, obtained from the stem cell graft.

CDR3 DNA: TGTGCCAGCAGCTTAGAAAGGCAGGCTCGGGGCTACACCTTC. Its translation is CASSLERQARGYTF. The chain combines TRBV7-2 with TRBJ1-2; no reliable D call. The CDR3 consists of 14 residues. Germline V gene sequence: CDR1 SGHTA, CDR2 FQGNSA. V lost 1 base to trimming and J lost 8 bases, with 14 bases between them.